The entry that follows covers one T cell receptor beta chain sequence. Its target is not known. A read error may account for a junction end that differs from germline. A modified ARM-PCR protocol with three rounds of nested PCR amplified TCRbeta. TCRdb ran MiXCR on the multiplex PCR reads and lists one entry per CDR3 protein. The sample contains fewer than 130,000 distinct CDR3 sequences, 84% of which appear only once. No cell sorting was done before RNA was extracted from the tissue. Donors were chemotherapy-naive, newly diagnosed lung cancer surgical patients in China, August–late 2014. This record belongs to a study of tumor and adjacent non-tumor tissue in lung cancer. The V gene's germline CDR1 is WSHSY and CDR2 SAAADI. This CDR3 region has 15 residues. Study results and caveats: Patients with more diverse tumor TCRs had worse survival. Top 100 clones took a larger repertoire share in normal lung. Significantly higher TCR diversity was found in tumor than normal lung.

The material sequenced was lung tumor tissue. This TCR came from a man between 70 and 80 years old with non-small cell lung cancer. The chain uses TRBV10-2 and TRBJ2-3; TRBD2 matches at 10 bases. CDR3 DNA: TGCGCCAGCAGTGCAGCGGGAGGGTTCGCAGATATGCAGTACTTT. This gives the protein CASSAAGGFADMQYF.